This T cell receptor (beta chain) originates from a study of cytomegalovirus exposure and HLA in healthy donors. Study information: In terms of ancestry, the Caucasian-associated cluster contained about 81% of the approximately 380 genotyped donors. Findings and caveats of the study: As immune exposure information, only CMV serostatus was available. A later analysis found common viral pathogens apparently linked to several of the most significant clusters.

This PCR relied on a set of 60 Vbeta primers and 13 Jbeta primers. Profiled with immunoSEQ multiplex PCR; TCRdb holds only in-frame clones, not every one. The data contain about 160,000 clones, about 80% of them singletons. Notes on this clone: Its antigen is undetermined.

Trimming took off 8 bases at V and 0 bases at J, with 13 bases between the two ends. CDR3 length equals 14 residues. The sample was PBMCs. The V call is TRBV6-7, the J call TRBJ1-1, with D unclear. TRBV6-7 is sorted into the ORF group, with uncertain function. The sequence derives from a young man in good health and CMV-seronegative. The DNA for the CDR3 is TGTGCCAGCGGGAGGGTTGGGATGAACACTGAAGCTTTCTTT. It specifies CASGRVGMNTEAFF.